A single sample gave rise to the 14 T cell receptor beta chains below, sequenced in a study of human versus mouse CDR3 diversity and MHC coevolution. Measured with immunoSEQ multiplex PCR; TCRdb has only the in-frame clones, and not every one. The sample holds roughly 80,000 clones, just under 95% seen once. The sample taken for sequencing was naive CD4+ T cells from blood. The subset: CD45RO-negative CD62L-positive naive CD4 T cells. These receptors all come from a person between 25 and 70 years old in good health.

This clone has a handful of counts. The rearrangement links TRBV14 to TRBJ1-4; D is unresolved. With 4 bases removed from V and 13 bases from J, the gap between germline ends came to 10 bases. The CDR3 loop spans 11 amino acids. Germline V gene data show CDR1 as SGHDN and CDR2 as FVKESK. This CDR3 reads CASSPGAGLFF. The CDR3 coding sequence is TGTGCCAGCAGCCCCGGTGCGGGACTGTTTTTT.

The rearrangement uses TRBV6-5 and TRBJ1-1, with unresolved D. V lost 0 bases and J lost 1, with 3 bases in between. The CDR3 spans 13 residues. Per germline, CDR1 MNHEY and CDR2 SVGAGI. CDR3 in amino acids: CASSYSQNTEAFF. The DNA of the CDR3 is TGTGCCAGCAGTTACTCACAGAACACTGAAGCTTTCTTT.

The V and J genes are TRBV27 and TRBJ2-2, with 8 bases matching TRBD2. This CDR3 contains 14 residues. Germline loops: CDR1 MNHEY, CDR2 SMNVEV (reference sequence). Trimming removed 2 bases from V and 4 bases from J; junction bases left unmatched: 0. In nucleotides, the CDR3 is TGTGCCAGCAGTTTACTAGCGGGCACCGGGGAGCTGTTTTTT. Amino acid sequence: CASSLLAGTGELFF.

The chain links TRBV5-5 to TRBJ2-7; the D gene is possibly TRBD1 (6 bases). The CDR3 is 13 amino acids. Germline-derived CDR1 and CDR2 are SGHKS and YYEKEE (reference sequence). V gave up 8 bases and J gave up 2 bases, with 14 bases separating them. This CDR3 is CASRRAGAYEQYF. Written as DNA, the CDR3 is TGTGCCAGTCGGCGGGCAGGGGCCTACGAGCAGTACTTC.

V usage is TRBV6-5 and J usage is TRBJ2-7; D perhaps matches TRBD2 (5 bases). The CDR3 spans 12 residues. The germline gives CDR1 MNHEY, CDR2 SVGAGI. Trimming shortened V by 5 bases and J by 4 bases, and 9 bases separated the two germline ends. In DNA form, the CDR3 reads TGTGCCAGCAGTACCCCGGGGTACGAGCAGTACTTC. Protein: CASSTPGYEQYF.

The CDR3 DNA follows: TGTGCCAGCAGACAACCGGGACAGAACACTGAAGCTTTCTTT. This codes for CASRQPGQNTEAFF. This rearrangement joins TRBV28 to TRBJ1-1; possibly TRBD1 for D (6 bases). Germline V gives CDR1 MDHEN, CDR2 SYDVKM. Trimming removed 6 bases from V and 1 base from J, with 12 bases in between. The CDR3 loop spans 14 amino acids.

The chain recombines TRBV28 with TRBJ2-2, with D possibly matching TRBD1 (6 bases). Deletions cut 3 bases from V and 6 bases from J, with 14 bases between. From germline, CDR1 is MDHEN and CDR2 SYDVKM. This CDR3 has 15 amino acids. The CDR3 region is CASSFGQGSPGELFF. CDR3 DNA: TGTGCCAGCAGTTTCGGGCAGGGGAGTCCCGGGGAGCTGTTTTTT.

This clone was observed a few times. The CDR3 region has the DNA TGTGCCATCGGGGGCCGGAATCAGCCCCAGCATTTT. Translating gives CAIGGRNQPQHF. The chain links TRBV10-3 to TRBJ1-5, with D possibly TRBD1 on 6 matching bases. Between the trimmed V and J ends, which lost 8 bases and 4 bases, there was a span of 9 bases. The CDR3 runs 12 residues. Germline lookup yields CDR1 ENHRY and CDR2 SYGVKD.

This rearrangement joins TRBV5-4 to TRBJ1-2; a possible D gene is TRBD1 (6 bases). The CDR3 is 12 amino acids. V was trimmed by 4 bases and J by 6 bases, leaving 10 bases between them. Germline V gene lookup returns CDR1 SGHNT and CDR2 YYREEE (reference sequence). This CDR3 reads CASSRTGHGYTF. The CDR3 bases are TGTGCCAGCAGCCGTACAGGGCATGGCTACACCTTC. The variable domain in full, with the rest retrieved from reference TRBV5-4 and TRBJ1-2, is ETGVTQSPTHLIKTRGQQVTLRCSSQSGHNTVSWYQQALGQGPQFIFQYYREEENGRGNFPPRFSGLQFPNYSSELNVNALELDDSALYLCASSRTGHGYTFGSGTRLTVV.

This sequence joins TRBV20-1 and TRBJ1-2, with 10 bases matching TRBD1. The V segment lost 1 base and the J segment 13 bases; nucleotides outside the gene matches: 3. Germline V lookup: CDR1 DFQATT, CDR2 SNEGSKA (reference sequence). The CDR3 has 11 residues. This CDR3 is CSARGDRGSTF. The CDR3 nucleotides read TGCAGTGCTAGAGGGGACAGGGGTTCCACCTTC.

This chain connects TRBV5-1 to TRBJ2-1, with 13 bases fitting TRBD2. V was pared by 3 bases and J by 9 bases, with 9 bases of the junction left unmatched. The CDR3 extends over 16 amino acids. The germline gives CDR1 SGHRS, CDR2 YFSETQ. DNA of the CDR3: TGCGCCAGCAGCTCCTTACTAGCGGGGGGGCTGGGTGAGCAGTTCTTC. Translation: CASSSLLAGGLGEQFF.

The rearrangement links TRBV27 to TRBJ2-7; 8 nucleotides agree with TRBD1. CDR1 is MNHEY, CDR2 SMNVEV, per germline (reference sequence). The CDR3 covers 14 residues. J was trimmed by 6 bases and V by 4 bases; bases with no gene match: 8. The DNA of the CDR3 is TGTGCCAGCAGTTCCGGACAGGGTAGTTCCGAGCAGTACTTC. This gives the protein CASSSGQGSSEQYF.

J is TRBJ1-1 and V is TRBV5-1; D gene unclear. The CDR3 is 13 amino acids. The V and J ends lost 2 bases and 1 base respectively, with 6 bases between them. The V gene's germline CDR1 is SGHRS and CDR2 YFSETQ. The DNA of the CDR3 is TGCGCCAGCAGCTTCGGAGGGAACACTGAAGCTTTCTTT. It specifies CASSFGGNTEAFF.

Here the CDR3 DNA reads TGCGCCAGCAGCCCGGACAGGGGGCCCTACGAGCAGTACTTC. This sequence encodes CASSPDRGPYEQYF. The chain employs TRBV4-3 and TRBJ2-5, with 11 bases lining up with TRBD1. The end of the DNA aligns better with TRBJ2-7, so the J call may be wrong. This CDR3 has 14 residues. Germline V CDR1 and CDR2: LGHNA, YSLEER.